This paragraph covers one TCR beta chain sequence. What it binds is unknown. Indicated treatment: oral pan-JAK inhibitor, 5-10 mg twice daily. The CDR3 length is 14 residues. V was cut by 4 bases and J by 5 bases, with 15 bases left in between. Germline V gene lookup returns CDR1 MNHEY and CDR2 SMNVEV (reference sequence). Extracted RNA was reverse transcribed into cDNA, the sequencing template. The method was immunoSEQ multiplex PCR; TCRdb's version includes in-frame clones alone and lacks a portion of them. The sample lists some 44,000 clones, just under 95% seen once, with approximately 17% in the top ten. The data were obtained in a study of CD8+ T cells in alopecia areata. Study background: Treated patients swallowed 5 to 10 mg of oral tofacitinib twice daily.

Findings and limits, study-wide: The link between baseline CD8+ expansion and response remains uncertain with one nonresponder. Normal scalp showed lower clonality than lesional scalp, especially alopecia totalis/universalis.

Source: CD8+ T cells sorted from blood, taken at week 24, from a patient treated with tofacitinib. The TCR comes from a human donor with alopecia areata. This chain uses TRBV27 with TRBJ2-7; D call uncertain. The CDR3 loop is CASSSVVVSHEQYF. The CDR3 DNA reads TGTGCCAGCAGTTCTGTCGTGGTGAGTCACGAGCAGTACTTC.